The 6 T cell receptor beta chains in this list originate from one sample, sequenced in a study of early T cells in non-severe SARS-CoV-2 infection. Each CDR3 protein gets one entry after TCRdb re-called the 5' RACE reads with MiXCR. The table includes 95,000 to 150,000 distinct CDR3 sequences, 15% detected once. The sequenced material came from whole blood. The receptor set was obtained from an adult who was a healthcare worker with PCR-confirmed SARS-CoV-2 infection or an uninfected control (not recorded which).

V and J are TRBV12-5 and TRBJ2-7; the D is unclear. The CDR3 spans 11 residues. Germline CDR1 is LGHNT and CDR2 is FRNRAP. The ends were cut back, 6 bases at V and 6 bases at J, with 9 bases in the middle. CDR3: CASGTVGEQYF. The DNA of the CDR3 is TGTGCTAGTGGCACAGTCGGCGAGCAGTACTTC.

V usage is TRBV3-1 and J usage is TRBJ1-1; D is undetermined. Trimming took 0 bases from V and 6 from J, leaving 11 bases between them. There are 14 residues in the CDR3. Germline V gene lookup returns CDR1 LGHDT and CDR2 YNNKEL (reference sequence). The chain's CDR3 is CASSQDGSAAEAFF. The CDR3 coding sequence is TGTGCCAGCAGCCAAGATGGTTCGGCAGCTGAAGCTTTCTTT.

This clonotype showed up just a few times. The CDR3: CASSDTYNSPLHF. The CDR3 DNA follows: TGTGCCAGCAGTGATACCTATAATTCACCCCTCCACTTT. The genes are TRBV2 and TRBJ1-6, with D unclear. Germline V gene lookup returns CDR1 SNHLY and CDR2 FYNNEI. This CDR3 region has 13 residues. V lost 3 bases, J lost 2 bases, and 2 bases lay in between.

This clonotype has only a few counts. The CDR3 nucleotides read TGTGCCAGCAGTGGGGGGATAGAGACCCAGTACTTC. Its translation is CASSGGIETQYF. This chain links TRBV2 with TRBJ2-5, with D possibly called TRBD1 or TRBD2 (5 bases each). Per germline, CDR1 SNHLY and CDR2 FYNNEI. CDR3 size: 12 residues. Trimming shortened V by 4 bases and J by 4 bases, and 7 bases separated the two germline ends.

This clonotype was seen a few times. The chain links TRBV10-1 to TRBJ1-6, with 11 nucleotides matching TRBD1. The CDR3 covers 15 residues. V lost 5 bases and J lost 14; bases outside the gene matches: 11. Germline assignment: CDR1 WNHNN and CDR2 SYGVQD (reference sequence). CDR3: CASSPGTGGAGTLHF. The CDR3 bases are TGCGCCAGCAGTCCCGGGACAGGGGGTGCCGGTACCCTCCACTTT.

Concerning this clonotype: One end of the junction fails to match germline, which may point to a read error. This chain joins TRBV7-9 and TRBJ1-1; a possible D gene is TRBD1 (6 bases). Germline CDR1 and CDR2: SEHNR and FQNEAQ (reference sequence). The CDR3 consists of 16 residues. The CDR3 loop is CANSPISGERTLGAFF. DNA for the CDR3: TGTGCCAACAGCCCCATTTCAGGGGAAAGAACACTGGGAGCTTTCTTT.